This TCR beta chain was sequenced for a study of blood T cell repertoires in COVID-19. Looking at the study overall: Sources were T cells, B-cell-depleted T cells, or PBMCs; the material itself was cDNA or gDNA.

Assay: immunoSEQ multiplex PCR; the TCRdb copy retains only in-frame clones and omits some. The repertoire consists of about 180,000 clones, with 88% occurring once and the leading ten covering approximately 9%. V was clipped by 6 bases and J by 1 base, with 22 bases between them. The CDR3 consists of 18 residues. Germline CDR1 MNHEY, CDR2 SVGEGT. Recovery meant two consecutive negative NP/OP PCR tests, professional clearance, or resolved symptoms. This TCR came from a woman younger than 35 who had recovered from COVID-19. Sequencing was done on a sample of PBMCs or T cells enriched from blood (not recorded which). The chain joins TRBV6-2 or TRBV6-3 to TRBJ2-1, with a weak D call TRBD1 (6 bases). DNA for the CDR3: TGTGCCAGCAGCCCGGACAGCCCACGTCTTTTTTCCTACAATGAGCAGTTCTTC. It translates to CASSPDSPRLFSYNEQFF.